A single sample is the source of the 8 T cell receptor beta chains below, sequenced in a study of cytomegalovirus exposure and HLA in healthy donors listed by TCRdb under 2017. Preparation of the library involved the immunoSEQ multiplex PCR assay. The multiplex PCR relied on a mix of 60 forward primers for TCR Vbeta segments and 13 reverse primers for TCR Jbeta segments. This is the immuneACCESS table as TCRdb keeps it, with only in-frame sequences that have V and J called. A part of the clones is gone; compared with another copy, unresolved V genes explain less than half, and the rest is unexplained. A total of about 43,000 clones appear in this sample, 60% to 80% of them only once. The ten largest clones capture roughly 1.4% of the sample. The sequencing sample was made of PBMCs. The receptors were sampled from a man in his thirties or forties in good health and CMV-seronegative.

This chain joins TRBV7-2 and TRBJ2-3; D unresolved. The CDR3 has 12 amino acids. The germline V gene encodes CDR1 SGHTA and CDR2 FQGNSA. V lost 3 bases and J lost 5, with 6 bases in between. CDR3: CASSFSRDTQYF. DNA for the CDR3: TGTGCCAGCAGCTTCTCTAGAGATACGCAGTATTTT. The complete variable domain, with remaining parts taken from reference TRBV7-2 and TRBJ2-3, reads GAGVSQSPSNKVTEKGKDVELRCDPISGHTALYWYRQSLGQGLEFLIYFQGNSAPDKSGLPSDRFSAERTGGSVSTLTIQRTQQEDSAVYLCASSFSRDTQYFGPGTRLTVL.

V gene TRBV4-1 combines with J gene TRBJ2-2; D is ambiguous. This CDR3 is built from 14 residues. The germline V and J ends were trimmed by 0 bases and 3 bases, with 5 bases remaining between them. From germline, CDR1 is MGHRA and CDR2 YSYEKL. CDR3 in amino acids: CASSQEAYTGELFF. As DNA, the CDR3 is TGCGCCAGCAGCCAAGAAGCATACACCGGGGAGCTGTTTTTT.

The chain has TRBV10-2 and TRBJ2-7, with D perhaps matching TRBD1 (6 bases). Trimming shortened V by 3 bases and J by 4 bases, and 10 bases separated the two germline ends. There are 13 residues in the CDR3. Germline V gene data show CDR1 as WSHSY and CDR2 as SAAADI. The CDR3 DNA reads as TGCGCCAGCAGTGATCCAGGGGATTACGAGCAGTACTTC. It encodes CASSDPGDYEQYF.

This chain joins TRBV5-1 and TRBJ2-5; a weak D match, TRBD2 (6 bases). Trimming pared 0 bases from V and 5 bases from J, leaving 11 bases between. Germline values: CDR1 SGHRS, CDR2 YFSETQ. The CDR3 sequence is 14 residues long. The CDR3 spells CASSLAGLAETQYF. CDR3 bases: TGCGCCAGCAGCTTGGCCGGGCTAGCGGAGACCCAGTACTTC.

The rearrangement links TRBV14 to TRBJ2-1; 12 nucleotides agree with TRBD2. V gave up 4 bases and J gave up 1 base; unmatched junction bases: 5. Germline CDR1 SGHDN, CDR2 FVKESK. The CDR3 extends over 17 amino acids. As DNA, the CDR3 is TGTGCCAGCAGCCCCCGAGGGACTAGCGGGTCCTACAATGAGCAGTTCTTC. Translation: CASSPRGTSGSYNEQFF.

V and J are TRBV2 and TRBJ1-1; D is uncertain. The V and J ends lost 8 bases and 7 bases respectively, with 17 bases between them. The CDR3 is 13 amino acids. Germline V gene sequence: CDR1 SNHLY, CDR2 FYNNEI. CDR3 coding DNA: TGTGCCAGCGCCCAACCGGGGATCCTTGAAGCTTTCTTT. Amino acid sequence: CASAQPGILEAFF.

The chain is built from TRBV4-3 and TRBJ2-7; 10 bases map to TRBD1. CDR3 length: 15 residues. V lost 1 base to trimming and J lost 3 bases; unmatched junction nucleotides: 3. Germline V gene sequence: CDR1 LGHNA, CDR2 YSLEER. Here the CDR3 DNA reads TGCGCCAGCAGCCAAGCCAGGACAGGGGGCTACGAGCAGTACTTC. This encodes CASSQARTGGYEQYF.

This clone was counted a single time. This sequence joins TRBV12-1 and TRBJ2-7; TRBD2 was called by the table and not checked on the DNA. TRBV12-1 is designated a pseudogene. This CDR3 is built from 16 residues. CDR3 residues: CASSFGLAGRDVEQYF. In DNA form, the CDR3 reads TGTGCCAGCAGCTTTGGGCTAGCGGGGAGGGATGTGGAGCAGTACTTC.